A single sample is the source of the 25 T cell receptor beta chains below, sequenced in a study of T-cell reconstitution after alpha-beta-depleted transplantation in children. TCRbeta library preparation incorporated unique molecular identifiers. TCRdb reprocessed the PCR reads via MiXCR and lists one record per CDR3 protein. The repertoire has 700,000 or so distinct CDR3 sequences, about 12% of them found once; the top ten carry 0.75% to 0.85%. The sequences come from PBMCs, collected before TCRalphabeta/CD19-depleted stem cell transplant. The receptors here all came from a girl aged 2-10 years with congenital amegakaryocytic thrombocytopenia, due to receive a stem cell transplant.

The chain recombines TRBV20-1 with TRBJ2-5; D remains unclear. The ends were cut back, 6 bases at V and 6 bases at J, with 17 bases in the middle. CDR1 and CDR2 (germline): DFQATT, SNEGSKA (reference sequence). The CDR3 extends over 13 amino acids. CDR3 loop: CSAKPDGPKTQYF. The CDR3 nucleotides are TGCAGTGCCAAGCCCGACGGACCTAAGACCCAGTACTTC.

This clonotype was picked up many times. The CDR3: CASSFSRDEQYF. Here the CDR3 DNA reads TGTGCCAGCAGCTTCTCCAGGGACGAGCAGTACTTC. V gene TRBV5-5 combines with J gene TRBJ2-7, with D tentatively TRBD1 (5 bases). The CDR3 loop spans 12 amino acids. Deletions cut 2 bases from V and 5 bases from J, with 8 bases between. Germline V gene sequence: CDR1 SGHKS, CDR2 YYEKEE (reference sequence).

This sequence joins TRBV18 and TRBJ1-1; unclear D gene. This CDR3 spans 19 amino acids. V was trimmed by 6 bases and J by 4 bases, leaving 30 bases between them. CDR1 and CDR2 (germline): KGHSH, LQKENI. CDR3 sequence: CASSLQYPGRLQWGTEAFF. The CDR3 DNA sequence: TGTGCCAGCTCCCTCCAATACCCCGGACGCCTACAGTGGGGCACTGAAGCTTTCTTT. The full variable domain, completed using reference TRBV18 and TRBJ1-1, is NAGVMQNPRHLVRRRGQEARLRCSPMKGHSHVYWYRQLPEEGLKFMVYLQKENIIDESGMPKERFSAEFPKEGPSILRIQQVVRGDSAAYFCASSLQYPGRLQWGTEAFFGQGTRLTVV.

The chain couples TRBV7-9 to TRBJ1-5; D might be TRBD1 (5 bases). The germline V and J ends were trimmed by 2 bases and 5 bases, with 7 bases remaining between them. The CDR3 spans 13 residues. Germline V gene lookup returns CDR1 SEHNR and CDR2 FQNEAQ (reference sequence). CDR3 DNA: TGTGCCAGCAGCTTAACGGGACATCAGCCCCAGCATTTT. Amino acid sequence: CASSLTGHQPQHF.

This clonotype was recorded at least ten times. The chain joins TRBV7-9 to TRBJ1-1, with D possibly being TRBD1 (5 bases). Trimming stripped 3 bases from V and 3 bases from J, with 17 bases between. The CDR3 spans 16 residues. Germline CDR1 reads SEHNR; CDR2 reads FQNEAQ (reference sequence). CDR3 DNA: TGTGCCAGCAGCTTTCGGGGCCTGCGGGGGGACACTGAAGCTTTCTTT. Translated, it gives CASSFRGLRGDTEAFF.

This clonotype was observed at least ten times. V and J are TRBV7-9 and TRBJ2-7; a weak D match, TRBD2 (5 bases). V shed 4 bases and J shed 6 bases, with 10 bases lying between them. Germline CDR1 is SEHNR and CDR2 is FQNEAQ (reference sequence). The CDR3 runs 12 residues. The CDR3 spells CASSSTSGEQYF. The CDR3 nucleotides are TGTGCCAGCAGCTCCACGAGCGGCGAGCAGTACTTC.

In this sample, this clonotype turned up many times. The chain recombines TRBV11-2 with TRBJ2-3; TRBD1 agrees at 8 bases. V lost 5 bases, J lost 3 bases, and 16 bases stayed unmatched. Germline V gene sequence: CDR1 SGHAT, CDR2 FQNNGV. The CDR3 is 18 residues long. DNA of the CDR3: TGTGCCAGCAGCCGGGGTATGGCAGGGGGCAGTAGTACAGATACGCAGTATTTT. It codes for CASSRGMAGGSSTDTQYF. The full variable domain, in which reference TRBV11-2 and TRBJ2-3 provide the parts outside the CDR3, is EAGVAQSPRYKIIEKRQSVAFWCNPISGHATLYWYQQILGQGPKLLIQFQNNGVVDDSQLPKDRFSAERLKGVDSTLKIQPAKLEDSAVYLCASSRGMAGGSSTDTQYFGPGTRLTVL.

The gene calls are TRBV5-1 and TRBJ2-1; maybe TRBD2 (5 bases). The CDR3 length is 15 residues. V lost 0 bases and J lost 6, with 13 bases in between. Germline loops: CDR1 SGHRS, CDR2 YFSETQ. The CDR3 region is CASSLEVGEGNEQFF. The CDR3 nucleotides read TGCGCCAGCAGCTTGGAGGTCGGCGAGGGCAATGAGCAGTTCTTC.

This clonotype appeared many times. This chain links TRBV28 with TRBJ1-2; D possibly corresponds to TRBD1 (6 bases). CDR1 is MDHEN and CDR2 is SYDVKM in the germline V gene. The V end lost 10 bases, the J end lost 0 bases, and 15 bases lay between the germline ends. There are 14 residues in the CDR3. The CDR3 is CAIQQGPPNYGYTF. The DNA for the CDR3 is TGTGCCATCCAACAGGGTCCACCTAACTATGGCTACACCTTC.

The sample holds many counts of this clonotype. This chain connects TRBV29-1 to TRBJ2-3; D is unclear. CDR1 is SQVTM and CDR2 is ANQGSEA in the germline V gene. V was cut by 4 bases and J by 2 bases, with 4 bases left in between. This CDR3 is built from 11 residues. The CDR3 DNA follows: TGCAGCGTTGTAGACACAGATACGCAGTATTTT. Protein sequence: CSVVDTDTQYF.

This clonotype has ten or more counts. CDR3 protein: CSVEPGGIGMNEQFF. The CDR3 DNA reads TGCAGCGTTGAGCCAGGGGGGATAGGCATGAATGAGCAGTTCTTC. The V gene is TRBV29-1, the J gene TRBJ2-1; D may be TRBD1 (7 bases). CDR1 is SQVTM, CDR2 ANQGSEA, per germline. The CDR3 covers 15 residues. V lost 3 bases and J 7 bases, leaving 19 bases between the germline ends.

This clonotype came up many times. V gene TRBV12-3 or TRBV12-4 combines with J gene TRBJ2-5; no reliable D call. With 4 bases removed from V and 2 bases from J, the gap between germline ends came to 14 bases. The CDR3 is 15 amino acids. CDR3 in DNA: TGTGCCAGCAGTTCCTACGCCTTAACTCAAGAGACCCAGTACTTC. Translating gives CASSSYALTQETQYF.

Details on this clonotype: A much larger clone differs by one base, so this may be a read error. V is TRBV27 and J is TRBJ1-1, with TRBD1 matching over 7 bases. The germline V gene has CDR1 MNHEY and CDR2 SMNVEV (reference sequence). The CDR3 contains 15 residues. The CDR3 region has the DNA TGTGCCAGCAGTGCCCGGGACAGAATGAACACTGAAGCTCTCTTT. Amino acid sequence: CASSARDRMNTEALF.

This clonotype was observed a handful of times. The chain is built from TRBV29-1 and TRBJ2-5; weak D call: TRBD2 (5 bases). Trimming shortened V by 1 base and J by 0 bases, and 9 bases separated the two germline ends. Germline assignment: CDR1 SQVTM and CDR2 ANQGSEA. The CDR3 has 14 amino acids. For the CDR3, the DNA is TGCAGCGTTGAAGCCGAGAGGGACCAAGAGACCCAGTACTTC. Its translation: CSVEAERDQETQYF.

This clonotype came up many times. The chain has TRBV20-1 and TRBJ2-2; 8 bases match TRBD2. Trimming took 2 bases from V and 6 from J; bases not matched to a gene: 8. The CDR3 length is 15 residues. Germline V CDR1 and CDR2: DFQATT, SNEGSKA (reference sequence). DNA of the CDR3: TGCAGTGCTAGATATGGACTAGCCGGGGCCGGGGAGCTGTTTTTT. As protein: CSARYGLAGAGELFF.

With regard to this clonotype: A read error is possible here, since a much larger clone lies one base away. The chain combines TRBV5-6 with TRBJ2-2, with 11 bases identical to TRBD1. This CDR3 has 16 residues. V lost 2 bases, J lost 3 bases, and 3 bases stayed unmatched. Per the germline V gene, CDR1 is SGHDT and CDR2 is YYEEEE. This CDR3 is CASSFRDRGYTGELFF. In DNA form, the CDR3 reads TGTGCCAGCAGCTTCCGGGACAGGGGGTACACCGGGGAGCTGTTTTTT.

This clonotype has ten or more counts. V and J are TRBV4-1 and TRBJ2-2; D gene unclear. Trimming took off 3 bases at V and 5 bases at J, with 10 bases between the two ends. The CDR3 extends over 14 amino acids. In germline, CDR1 is MGHRA, CDR2 YSYEKL. In nucleotides, the CDR3 is TGCGCCAGCAGCCACCAAATTACAACCGGGGAGCTGTTTTTT. This encodes CASSHQITTGELFF.

The V and J genes are TRBV10-3 and TRBJ2-7; TRBD1 matches at 11 bases. This CDR3 has 13 amino acids. Germline CDR1 ENHRY, CDR2 SYGVKD. J gave up 6 bases and V 11 bases, and 9 bases lay outside the gene matches. Here the CDR3 DNA reads TGTGCCTTAACCACCGGGACAGGGGGCGAGCAGTACTTC. As protein: CALTTGTGGEQYF.

The J gene is TRBJ2-1, the V gene TRBV7-9, with D perhaps matching TRBD1 (6 bases). Germline CDR1 and CDR2: SEHNR and FQNEAQ (reference sequence). The V gene lost 2 bases and the J gene lost 3 bases, with 14 bases spanning the gap. The CDR3 sequence is 16 residues long. The CDR3 is CASSLPGTNIYNEQFF. CDR3 nucleotide sequence: TGTGCCAGCAGCTTACCCGGGACAAATATCTACAATGAGCAGTTCTTC.

This clonotype was counted many times. The gene calls are TRBV3-1 and TRBJ2-3; 11 bases agree with TRBD2. The CDR3 is 17 amino acids. Germline trimming cut 4 bases from V and 2 bases from J; bases unmatched to any gene: 8. From germline, CDR1 is LGHDT and CDR2 YNNKEL (reference sequence). As DNA, the CDR3 is TGTGCCAGCAGCCCACTAGCGGGGGATCCCAACACAGATACGCAGTATTTT. This gives the protein CASSPLAGDPNTDTQYF.

This clonotype showed up just a few times. The chain uses TRBV5-1 and TRBJ1-2; TRBD1 matches 8 bases. After removal of 0 bases from V and 4 bases from J, the junction contained 8 bases not matched to a gene. This CDR3 is 16 amino acids long. Germline values: CDR1 SGHRS, CDR2 YFSETQ. CDR3 region: CASSLEAGGSGYGYTF. The CDR3 bases are TGCGCCAGCAGCTTGGAGGCAGGGGGCTCGGGCTATGGCTACACCTTC.

This clonotype was seen ten or more times. This chain uses TRBV2 with TRBJ2-3, with D perhaps assigned TRBD1 or TRBD2 (5 bases each). The CDR3 runs 14 residues. The germline V gene has CDR1 SNHLY and CDR2 FYNNEI. V was trimmed by 5 bases and J by 4 bases, leaving 13 bases between them. The CDR3 reads CASSRETEADTQYF. The CDR3 coding sequence is TGTGCCAGCAGTAGGGAGACAGAGGCAGATACGCAGTATTTT.

V usage is TRBV28 and J usage is TRBJ1-1, with D perhaps TRBD1 (5 bases). Trimming shortened V by 1 base and J by 2 bases, and 20 bases separated the two germline ends. Germline CDR1 is MDHEN and CDR2 is SYDVKM. This CDR3 contains 18 residues. CDR3 region: CASSLLPRGPGFNTEAFF. CDR3 sequence (DNA): TGTGCCAGCAGTTTATTGCCCCGCGGGCCAGGGTTCAACACTGAAGCTTTCTTT.

This chain links TRBV7-3 with TRBJ2-1, with no clear D. Germline V gene lookup returns CDR1 SGHTA and CDR2 FQGTGA. The CDR3 extends over 17 amino acids. V was cut by 4 bases and J by 0 bases, with 16 bases left in between. The CDR3 nucleotides are TGTGCCAGCAGCTCACGACACTCCCCAGGCTCCTACAATGAGCAGTTCTTC. Protein sequence: CASSSRHSPGSYNEQFF.

This chain joins TRBV15 and TRBJ2-3; D is perhaps TRBD1 (7 bases). CDR3 length: 17 amino acids. Germline V gene sequence: CDR1 LNHNV, CDR2 YYDKDF (reference sequence). V gave up 6 bases and J gave up 3 bases, with 22 bases separating them. In nucleotides, the CDR3 is TGTGCCACCAGAACCCGGGACAGTCAACGGGGGACAGATACGCAGTATTTT. Translated, it gives CATRTRDSQRGTDTQYF.